Listed below are T cell receptor beta chains from one sample, sequenced in a study of monozygotic twins with inflammatory bowel disease. TCRdb derives one entry per CDR3 protein from the 5' RACE reads, leaving out DNA. This specimen shows hundreds of thousands of distinct CDR3 sequences; the ten leading clones hold roughly 5.8%. The sample taken for sequencing was blood. The receptors were sampled from a human donor with ulcerative colitis or Crohn's disease, or a healthy co-twin of an affected twin (not recorded which). Both conserved end residues are part of each CDR3. Each record gives: V gene, J gene, CDR3 protein.

>TRBV11-2|TRBJ2-5
CASSLEFQFLGGDRGQETQYF
>TRBV12-3/TRBV12-4|TRBJ1-2
CASSFKRLGTF
>TRBV6-2/TRBV6-3|TRBJ1-1
CASQRAGEKNTEAFF
>TRBV7-2|TRBJ1-6
CASSLAGTGYNSPLHF
>TRBV6-2/TRBV6-3|TRBJ2-2
CASSFGLNTGELFF
>TRBV5-1|TRBJ2-3
CASSLKIGRDTQYF
>TRBV12-3/TRBV12-4|TRBJ1-2
CASSLGGRRGGYTF
>TRBV20-1|TRBJ1-2
CSAKDLAGGYTF
>TRBV4-3|TRBJ2-2
CASSQRTPGQGMNTGELFF
>TRBV19|TRBJ2-3
CASSTSTSYRGGDTQYF
>TRBV7-2|TRBJ2-5
CASSSRTGRETQYF
>TRBV27|TRBJ1-1
CASRKGGGTEAFF
>TRBV7-2|TRBJ1-4
CASSLNFGRGREKLFF
>TRBV7-2|TRBJ2-1
CASSLDGRAYNEQFF
>TRBV7-2|TRBJ2-5
CASSPWTGGETQYF
>TRBV5-6|TRBJ1-2
CASSLEQLRGYGYTF
>TRBV7-2|TRBJ1-6
CASSPRTGDSPLHF
>TRBV7-2|TRBJ2-1
CASSFNRDPANLQGNNEQFF
>TRBV29-1|TRBJ2-5
CSVEAYRDRGLGTQYF
>TRBV6-2/TRBV6-3|TRBJ2-5
CASSYSERPVTQYF
>TRBV11-3|TRBJ1-3
CASSPGTGGSGNTIYF
>TRBV28|TRBJ2-4
CASSSPYGAGGPSSMQYF
>TRBV20-1|TRBJ2-7
CSADRDYGYEQYF
>TRBV6-2/TRBV6-3|TRBJ2-1
CASVRTSKYNEQFF
>TRBV12-3/TRBV12-4|TRBJ1-5
CASSSPTAGVQPQHF
>TRBV28|TRBJ2-7
CASRLPGGWYEQYF
>TRBV7-2|TRBJ2-5
CASSLFGTEKRETQYF
>TRBV20-1|TRBJ1-5
CSASAAEDSNQPQHF